These 27 T cell receptor beta chains originate from one sample sequenced in a study of blood T cell repertoires in COVID-19. The protocol was immunoSEQ multiplex PCR, while the TCRdb copy is restricted to in-frame clones and leaves out a portion. The repertoire holds around 75,000 clones, 70% to 90% seen once, with about 4% in the top ten. The sequencing sample was made of peripheral blood. The receptor set was obtained from a man in his 70s with active COVID-19.

This chain uses TRBV19 with TRBJ2-3; 9 nucleotides agree with TRBD2. This CDR3 is built from 15 residues. Germline lookup yields CDR1 LNHDA and CDR2 SQIVND (reference sequence). The J segment lost 1 base and the V segment lost 3 bases, leaving 2 bases of the junction unmatched. The CDR3 region is CASSMWTSGTDTQYF. CDR3 nucleotides: TGTGCCAGTAGTATGTGGACTAGCGGCACAGATACGCAGTATTTT.

The V and J genes are TRBV1 and TRBJ2-7; TRBD2, the table's D call, was not compared with the DNA. TRBV1 constitutes a pseudogene. This CDR3 comprises 13 residues. The CDR3 DNA reads as TGCACCAGCAGCCAACACCCCGGGGGCGAGCAGTACTTC. As protein: CTSSQHPGGEQYF.

The chain couples TRBV18 to TRBJ2-2, with 10 bases aligning to TRBD1. Trimming removed 3 bases from V and 4 bases from J; junction bases left unmatched: 8. This CDR3 has 17 residues. Per germline, CDR1 KGHSH and CDR2 LQKENI. CDR3 sequence (DNA): TGTGCCAGCTCACCGACAGGGGGCCCCCGTGGCACCGGGGAGCTGTTTTTT. Translated, it gives CASSPTGGPRGTGELFF.

The chain is built from TRBV6-4 and TRBJ1-1; D is undetermined. CDR3 size: 13 residues. The ends were cut back, 3 bases at V and 3 bases at J, with 8 bases in the middle. Germline V gene lookup returns CDR1 MRHNA and CDR2 SNTAGT. CDR3 DNA: TGTGCCAGCAGTGAGAGCCCGGACACTGAAGCTTTCTTT. This gives the protein CASSESPDTEAFF.

The chain combines TRBV11-3 with TRBJ2-1; TRBD2 agrees at 14 bases. V lost 5 bases and J lost 5; bases outside the gene matches: 11. The CDR3 runs 18 residues. CDR1 and CDR2 (germline): SGHNT, YENEEA. The CDR3 DNA reads TGTGCCAGCAGCCCCCGGGGCGGGACTAGCGGGGGCCACAATGAGCAGTTCTTC. It codes for CASSPRGGTSGGHNEQFF.

This rearrangement joins TRBV5-4 to TRBJ2-2; 13 bases line up with TRBD2. J was trimmed by 3 bases and V by 0 bases; bases with no gene match: 5. Germline CDR1 and CDR2: SGHNT and YYREEE (reference sequence). The CDR3 runs 18 residues. CDR3 nucleotides: TGTGCCAGCAGCTTGGCGGGACTAGCGGGACAACACACCGGGGAGCTGTTTTTT. It is translated as CASSLAGLAGQHTGELFF.

V and J are TRBV7-3 and TRBJ2-1; 8 positions match TRBD2. After removal of 4 bases from V and 8 bases from J, the junction contained 13 bases not matched to a gene. The CDR3 is made up of 16 amino acids. Germline V CDR1 and CDR2: SGHTA, FQGTGA. CDR3 bases: TGTGCCAGCAGCTCCCGCGGGGGGAGGGCCGTGGATGAGCAGTTCTTC. Its translation: CASSSRGGRAVDEQFF. Full variable domain (missing parts from reference TRBV7-3 and TRBJ2-1): GAGVSQTPSNKVTEKGKYVELRCDPISGHTALYWYRQSLGQGPEFLIYFQGTGAADDSGLPNDRFFAVRPEGSVSTLKIQRTERGDSAVYLCASSSRGGRAVDEQFFGPGTRLTVL.

The chain is built from TRBV7-3 and TRBJ2-1, with TRBD2 matching 9 bases. CDR3 size: 13 residues. From germline, CDR1 is SGHTA and CDR2 FQGTGA. The V segment lost 8 bases and the J segment 7 bases; nucleotides outside the gene matches: 6. The CDR3 sequence is CASASGIWNEQFF. CDR3 in DNA: TGTGCCAGCGCTAGCGGGATCTGGAATGAGCAGTTCTTC.

The rearrangement links TRBV23-1 to TRBJ2-1; 15 bases are a match to TRBD2. TRBV23-1 is known as an ORF, though its function is uncertain. The CDR3 contains 21 residues. The J segment lost 0 bases and the V segment lost 4 bases, leaving 13 bases of the junction unmatched. The CDR3 DNA follows: TGCGCCAGCAGTCCCCCAAGGGGGACTAGCGGGAGGCGGTCCTCCTACAATGAGCAGTTCTTC. Encoded protein: CASSPPRGTSGRRSSYNEQFF.

The CDR3 sequence is CATSAIQGARDTQYF. The CDR3 region has the DNA TGTGCCACCAGTGCCATACAGGGGGCTCGAGATACGCAGTATTTT. V is TRBV24-1 and J is TRBJ2-3; 9 positions agree with TRBD1. J was trimmed by 5 bases and V by 5 bases; bases with no gene match: 7. Germline V gene sequence: CDR1 KGHDR, CDR2 SFDVKD. The CDR3 contains 15 residues.

As DNA, the CDR3 is TGTGCCAGCAGCCACCACAAGGGGGGGTTAGCCAAAAACATTCAGTACTTC. This sequence encodes CASSHHKGGLAKNIQYF. The chain uses TRBV3-1 (or the pseudogene TRBV3-2) and TRBJ2-4, with D maybe TRBD2 (7 bases). The CDR3 extends over 17 amino acids. Trimming removed 3 bases at V and 0 bases at J, with 15 bases between. From germline, CDR1 is LGHDT and CDR2 YNNKEL (reference sequence).

The genes are TRBV18 and TRBJ2-7; the match to TRBD2 covers 7 bases. Germline lookup yields CDR1 KGHSH and CDR2 LQKENI. This CDR3 is 14 amino acids long. V lost 1 base and J lost 1; bases outside the gene matches: 1. The CDR3 loop reads CASSPQGGSYEQYF. The DNA for the CDR3 is TGTGCCAGCTCACCACAGGGAGGGTCCTACGAGCAGTACTTC.

The rearrangement uses TRBV3-1 (or the pseudogene TRBV3-2) and TRBJ2-3, with D tentatively TRBD2 (6 bases). CDR1 is LGHDT, CDR2 YNNKEL, per germline (reference sequence). V gave up 0 bases and J gave up 6 bases, with 13 bases separating them. The CDR3 has 15 amino acids. This CDR3 reads CASSQDGRDWDTQYF. The CDR3, as DNA: TGTGCCAGCAGCCAAGACGGGCGGGATTGGGATACGCAGTATTTT.

The CDR3 here is CASSPGLAQSYEQYF. CDR3 coding DNA: TGTGCCAGCAGCCCGGGACTAGCCCAGTCCTACGAGCAGTACTTC. The V gene is TRBV7-2, the J gene TRBJ2-7, with TRBD2 identical over 9 bases. The V and J ends lost 5 bases and 1 base, in that order; junction bases with no gene match: 6. The CDR3 is 15 residues long. From germline, CDR1 is SGHTA and CDR2 FQGNSA.

This chain joins TRBV9 and TRBJ1-5, with a possible D match to TRBD1 (5 bases). The CDR3 sequence is 15 residues long. Germline V CDR1 and CDR2: SGDLS, YYNGEE. Trimming pared 0 bases from V and 2 bases from J, leaving 9 bases between. CDR3 bases: TGTGCCAGCAGCGTAGGCGGGGCTGGCAATCAGCCCCAGCATTTT. Its protein product is CASSVGGAGNQPQHF.

With regard to this clone: This sample includes further DNA sequences coding for the same CDR3. V is TRBV4-3 and J is TRBJ2-2, with D tentatively TRBD2 (5 bases). Germline V gene data show CDR1 as LGHNA and CDR2 as YSLEER. The CDR3 covers 12 residues. Trimming took off 6 bases at V and 4 bases at J, with 6 bases between the two ends. The CDR3 here is CASSRGTGELFF. In DNA, the CDR3 is TGCGCCAGCAGTCGGGGCACCGGGGAGCTGTTTTTT.

The CDR3 sequence: CASSQGGGGSYNEQFF. DNA of the CDR3: TGTGCCAGCAGCCAAGGGGGAGGGGGCTCCTACAATGAGCAGTTCTTC. The chain combines TRBV4-2 with TRBJ2-1; possible D gene TRBD2, 7 bases. CDR3 length: 16 amino acids. The germline V and J ends were trimmed by 1 base and 0 bases, with 10 bases remaining between them. The V gene's germline CDR1 is LGHNA and CDR2 YNFKEQ.

The chain uses TRBV7-2 and TRBJ2-5; TRBD2 matches 7 bases. Germline lookup yields CDR1 SGHTA and CDR2 FQGNSA. V was clipped by 1 base and J by 3 bases; unmatched bases: 5. This CDR3 spans 15 amino acids. DNA for the CDR3: TGTGCCAGCAGCTTAGGGGGGAGGGCGGAAGAGACCCAGTACTTC. Translating it yields CASSLGGRAEETQYF.

The rearrangement joins TRBV7-2 to TRBJ2-7, with D hard to call. This CDR3 has 13 residues. V lost 1 base to trimming and J lost 3 bases, with 7 bases between them. The germline V gene has CDR1 SGHTA and CDR2 FQGNSA. The CDR3 region has the DNA TGTGCCAGCAGCTTAGGGCCCGACTACGAGCAGTACTTC. It codes for CASSLGPDYEQYF.

In its sample, this clone was seen once. V is TRBV7-6 and J is TRBJ2-7, with D perhaps matching TRBD1 (6 bases). This CDR3 is 14 amino acids long. Germline V lookup: CDR1 SGHVS, CDR2 FNYEAQ. Trimming pared 5 bases from V and 4 bases from J, leaving 15 bases between. The CDR3 nucleotides are TGTGCCAGCAGCCCACAGGGAGTGGCGTACGAGCAGTACTTC. Protein: CASSPQGVAYEQYF.

This chain's CDR3 is CASSHKGGLWTQYF. The CDR3 DNA follows: TGTGCCAGCAGCCACAAGGGAGGGCTGTGGACCCAGTACTTC. The J gene is TRBJ2-5, the V gene TRBV3-1 (or the pseudogene TRBV3-2), with TRBD2 identical over 7 bases. CDR1 and CDR2 (germline): LGHDT, YNNKEL (reference sequence). Losses at the gene ends were 3 bases for V and 7 bases for J; bases not matched to a gene: 8. The CDR3 contains 14 residues.

This chain links TRBV11-2 with TRBJ2-3; 7 nucleotides match TRBD2. The CDR3 has 16 amino acids. V was clipped by 3 bases and J by 0 bases; unmatched bases: 6. The germline V gene has CDR1 SGHAT and CDR2 FQNNGV. The CDR3 is CASSLGAGTSTDTQYF. DNA of the CDR3: TGTGCCAGCAGCTTGGGAGCGGGGACTAGCACAGATACGCAGTATTTT.

The chain uses TRBV14 and TRBJ2-3, with TRBD2 matching 14 bases. V was clipped by 4 bases and J by 6 bases; unmatched bases: 9. This CDR3 contains 17 residues. The germline CDR1 and CDR2 sequences are SGHDN and FVKESK. The CDR3: CASSRQGLAGVRDTQYF. In DNA, the CDR3 is TGTGCCAGCAGCCGACAGGGACTAGCGGGAGTTCGGGATACGCAGTATTTT.

The gene calls are TRBV19 and TRBJ2-4, with 10 nucleotides matching TRBD2. CDR3 length equals 16 residues. The germline gives CDR1 LNHDA, CDR2 SQIVND (reference sequence). V lost 5 bases and J lost 1; bases outside the gene matches: 5. CDR3 sequence: CASSGTSVSAKNIQYF. CDR3 nucleotide sequence: TGTGCCAGTAGTGGGACTAGCGTCTCGGCCAAAAACATTCAGTACTTC. The full variable domain, rest sourced from reference TRBV19 and TRBJ2-4, is DGGITQSPKYLFRKEGQNVTLSCEQNLNHDAMYWYRQDPGQGLRLIYYSQIVNDFQKGDIAEGYSVSREKKESFPLTVTSAQKNPTAFYLCASSGTSVSAKNIQYFGAGTRLSVL.

This chain joins TRBV5-1 and TRBJ2-7; TRBD2 aligns across 8 bases. The junction had 14 bases not matched to a gene; V was cut back by 0 bases and J by 6 bases. Germline V gene lookup returns CDR1 SGHRS and CDR2 YFSETQ. The CDR3 length is 17 residues. The DNA of the CDR3 is TGCGCCAGCAGCTTGGATAGCGGGGCTCCATCGGTTGGCGAGCAGTACTTC. It encodes CASSLDSGAPSVGEQYF.

The rearrangement joins TRBV6-5 to TRBJ2-7, with 7 bases matching TRBD1. Germline trimming cut 8 bases from V and 4 bases from J; bases unmatched to any gene: 8. The CDR3 runs to 13 residues. CDR1 is MNHEY and CDR2 is SVGAGI in the germline V gene. CDR3 amino acids: CASRQGGRYEQYF. CDR3 nucleotides: TGTGCCAGCCGACAGGGCGGGCGGTACGAGCAGTACTTC.

The rearrangement links TRBV7-9 to TRBJ2-5; D is possibly TRBD2 (6 bases). Between the trimmed V and J ends, which lost 0 bases and 5 bases, there was a span of 19 bases. CDR1 is SEHNR and CDR2 is FQNEAQ in the germline V gene (reference sequence). This CDR3 region has 17 residues. The CDR3 DNA follows: TGTGCCAGCAGCTTAGCGCGCGGGATCTCGATGGAGGAGACCCAGTACTTC. Translation gives CASSLARGISMEETQYF.